This T cell receptor (beta chain) was identified in a study of CD8 T cells in Susac syndrome. Sequencing of TCR beta was performed on blood CD8+ and CD4+ T cells. TEMRA cells were FACS-enriched, while CD8+ and CD4+ T cells were negatively isolated. V dropped 1 base and J dropped 6 bases, with 5 bases sitting between them. This CDR3 comprises 12 residues. The V gene's germline CDR1 is LGHDT and CDR2 YNNKEL (reference sequence). RNA in amounts of about 0.5 to 1 ug was reverse transcribed with random hexamers. The TCR beta CDR3 was amplified by immunoSEQ multiplex PCR across 54 Vbeta, 13 Jbeta. TCRdb processed the immunoSEQ multiplex PCR reads anew with MiXCR; each CDR3 protein has one entry. This sample has 150,000 or so distinct CDR3 sequences, with roughly 95% found just once.

This chain uses TRBV3-1 with TRBJ2-3; no clear D. The sequenced sample was CD4+ T cells from PBMCs. The TCR was taken from a human donor with multiple sclerosis. In DNA, the CDR3 is TGTGCCAGCAGCCAAGTATGGGATACGCAGTATTTT. It yields the protein CASSQVWDTQYF.